Below, 4 T cell receptor beta chains from the same sample are listed, as sequenced in a study of shared clonotypes between healthy human individuals. Terminally differentiated effector memory CD45RA+ cells were excluded by CCR7 positive selection of CD45RO-negative cells. The table came from immunoSEQ multiplex PCR; TCRdb's copy has only in-frame clones and leaves some out. The sample lists some 2 million clones, approximately 95% occurring once. The sample taken for sequencing was naive CD8+ T cells sorted from blood. These receptors were obtained from a man aged 18 to 30 in good health.

The chain links TRBV5-1 to TRBJ1-6; a possible D gene is TRBD1 (5 bases). V lost 0 bases and J 2 bases, leaving 12 bases between the germline ends. This CDR3 comprises 17 residues. In germline, CDR1 is SGHRS, CDR2 YFSETQ. The CDR3 DNA follows: TGCGCCAGCAGCTTGGCGCAGGGTTGGCCCTATAATTCACCCCTCCACTTT. This translates into CASSLAQGWPYNSPLHF.

The V call is TRBV14, the J call TRBJ1-1, with D perhaps TRBD1 (5 bases). CDR1 is SGHDN and CDR2 is FVKESK in the germline V gene. The CDR3 length is 13 residues. Deletions cut 5 bases from V and 11 bases from J, with 18 bases between. CDR3 residues: CASSDPTGNGAFF. The CDR3 DNA reads as TGTGCCAGCAGCGACCCCACAGGCAACGGTGCTTTCTTT.

The V call is TRBV7-9, the J call TRBJ2-1, with D hard to call. Looked up from germline, CDR1 is SEHNR and CDR2 is FQNEAQ (reference sequence). Trimming took 6 bases from V and 8 from J, leaving 8 bases between them. This CDR3 region has 11 residues. CDR3 protein: CASSGRDEQFF. The CDR3 coding sequence is TGTGCCAGCAGTGGACGGGATGAGCAGTTCTTC.

The chain recombines TRBV5-1 with TRBJ2-1, with 13 bases lining up with TRBD2. In germline, CDR1 is SGHRS, CDR2 YFSETQ. CDR3 length: 18 amino acids. After removal of 4 bases from V and 4 bases from J, the junction contained 11 bases not matched to a gene. CDR3 in DNA: TGCGCCAGCAGCCGACCGGGACTAGCGGGGATTGGATACAATGAGCAGTTCTTC. This codes for CASSRPGLAGIGYNEQFF.